Listed below are T cell receptor beta chains from one sample, sequenced in a study of immune heterogeneity within non-small cell lung tumors. TCRdb used MiXCR to reprocess the multiplex PCR reads, holding one entry per CDR3 protein. The table includes more than 2,500 distinct CDR3 sequences, approximately 53% detected once. Sequencing input: lung tumor tissue. The receptors shown here come from a man in his sixties or seventies with non-small cell lung cancer. The CDR3 runs from the conserved cysteine through the conserved F or W. The D gene is left open where the match is weak. A row's size may be missing; if present it is once, few, many or a size class.

D gene,clone size,J gene,V gene,CDR3 DNA,CDR3 protein
-,-,TRBJ1-1,TRBV6-1,TGTGCCAGCAGTCCCCAGGTAGCCAGCTACACTGAAGCTTTCTTT,CASSPQVASYTEAFF
TRBD2,-,TRBJ2-2,TRBV20-1,TGCAGTGCTAGAGAGGGCAGCGGGAGCGGCACCGGGGAGCTGTTTTTT,CSAREGSGSGTGELFF
-,-,TRBJ2-1,TRBV15,TGTGCCACCAGCAGCCCAGAACTCAGCTCCTACAATGAGCAGTTCTTC,CATSSPELSSYNEQFF
TRBD1,few,TRBJ1-6,TRBV6-9,TGTGCCAGCAGTTACCCGACAGGGGGTTTGAATTCACCCCTCCACTTT,CASSYPTGGLNSPLHF
-,few,TRBJ1-6,TRBV27,TGTGCCAGCAGTTTAGAGGGCCGTAATTCACCCCTCCACTTT,CASSLEGRNSPLHF
-,-,TRBJ1-2,TRBV7-8,TGTGCCAGCAGTCTCGGACTGCGGGGTGGCTACACCTTC,CASSLGLRGGYTF
TRBD1,few,TRBJ1-2,TRBV7-9,TGTGCCAGCAGCGCCACCGGGACAGGGGGCGAGGGCTACACCTTC,CASSATGTGGEGYTF
-,-,TRBJ1-4,TRBV19,TGTGCCAGTAGTAGGAGAGGCCCAACTAATGAAGAACTGTTTTTT,CASSRRGPTNEELFF
TRBD2,large,TRBJ2-1,TRBV6-1,TGTGCCAGCAGTGACACTAGCGGGACGAGCGATGAGCAGTTCTTC,CASSDTSGTSDEQFF
-,-,TRBJ2-5,TRBV18,TGTGCCAGCTCACCCCTCAGTTCCGTAACGGAGACCCAGTACTTC,CASSPLSSVTETQYF
-,-,TRBJ2-7,TRBV5-8,TGTGCCAGCAGCTTCGACTGGTTCTACGAGCAGTACTTC,CASSFDWFYEQYF